This T cell receptor (beta chain) was captured by sequencing in a study of blood T cell repertoires in COVID-19 (TCRdb year 2020). At the level of the whole study: Collaborator samples came from the United States, Italy and Spain and covered acute and convalescent phases of COVID-19. The prospective study material was composed of cDNA or gDNA derived from T cells, B-cell-depleted T cells, or PBMCs. The dataset comprised deeply sampled blood TCRbeta repertoires from subjects exposed to, actively infected with, or recovered from COVID-19. The repertoires were released in a freely available public database meant as a resource for research on the immune response to SARS-CoV-2. Samples were obtained from the ongoing ImmuneRACE study (first 160 participants) and from some 1,200 subjects provided by 6 global collaborators. Nearly every sample came with metadata listing a de-identified subject ID, COVID-19 status, age in years and sex. Where available, HLA class I and class II types were obtained from metadata supplied by the sample provider rather than from assay-based typing. Paper-wide results and their limitations: The quantity of clinical and demographic metadata differed by source and by participant and was supplied without curation.

A word on this clone: The clone's antigen remains unknown. Base qualities are missing; no much larger clone stands one base away.

The immunoSEQ Assay, a bias-controlled multiplex PCR, was used to amplify TCRbeta CDR3 regions from genomic DNA. In the paper's pipeline: Nucleated cell counts per sample were estimated from amplification of reference gene primers within the assay. To quantify the absolute abundance of each unique TCRbeta CDR3 rearrangement, sequence reads were collapsed and filtered. For each sample, productive Simpson clonality was calculated by taking the square root of Simpson's diversity index across productive rearrangements. TCRdb mirrors the immuneACCESS table, restricted to in-frame sequences. Some clones are absent from its copies; in checked studies, under half trace to an unresolved V gene, and the reason for the others is unknown. V and J calls plus clone size are reproduced from that table; the DNA served to infer D and trimming. Present in this sample are around 200,000 clones, around nine tenths of which were seen just once. About 1.1% of the sample rests with the top ten.

The collaborating institutions used their own protocols to collect whole blood in K2EDTA tubes. For TCRbeta analysis, collaborators shipped samples in one of three forms: frozen whole blood, isolated PBMCs, or DNA extracted from either of those sample types. V is reduced by 7 bases and J by 2 bases, leaving a spacing of 19 bases between them. Its CDR3 holds 16 amino acids, cysteine through phenylalanine. Only the CDR3 region is kept as DNA, spanning 48 bases read in frame from base 1. According to the germline V gene, CDR1 reads SGHRS and CDR2 reads YFSETQ. The chain is assembled from TRBV5-1 and TRBJ2-1; the D gene is perhaps TRBD1, from 5 matching bases. The receptor comes from a man aged 25-45 years with acute or convalescent COVID-19. Sequencing input: peripheral blood. In nucleotides, the sequence is TGCGCCAGCGTTCACACAGTAGGGGCTCCCTACAATGAGCAGTTCTTC. This codes for CASVHTVGAPYNEQFF.